The present T cell receptor (beta chain) was sequenced within a study of T cells in Graves' hyperthyroidism and ophthalmopathy. General study results and limits: Blood also contained most expanded thyroid clonotypes above 0.001.

As for this clonotype: Its antigen is undetermined.

Amplification of TCR beta CDR3 regions used RNA as the template. First-round RT-PCR with HTBI primers amplified the TCR CDR3 region. TCRdb itself ran the multiplex PCR reads through MiXCR, one entry per CDR3 protein. The sample holds roughly 93,000 distinct CDR3 sequences; approximately 39% are singletons and the top ten take about a tenth. The receptor was derived from a woman in her thirties with Graves' hyperthyroidism. Sequencing was carried out using peripheral blood or thyroid tissue (not recorded which).

The CDR3 bases are TGTGCCAGCAGTGGTAGCGGGAGTTATCATGACGAGCAGTACTTC. It translates to CASSGSGSYHDEQYF. The chain links TRBV2 to TRBJ2-7, with 9 positions matching TRBD2. This CDR3 is 15 amino acids long. Per germline, CDR1 SNHLY and CDR2 FYNNEI. With V trimmed by 4 bases and J by 5 bases, 9 bases remained unmatched.